This TCR beta chain was sequenced for a study of beta chain features in type 1 diabetes. Whole-study context: All samples together contributed 100 million to 120 million sorted cells for examination. Study results and limitations: Shortening of TCRB CDR3s, moderate but significant, appeared in all four CD4+ subsets of Type 1 diabetes patients.

With respect to this clone: Its target is unknown.

The CDR3 is made up of 14 amino acids. Germline CDR1 reads SGHRS; CDR2 reads YFSETQ. V was clipped by 5 bases and J by 0 bases, with 11 bases between them. The sequenced template was cDNA made from the entire isolated RNA. Here immunoSEQ multiplex PCR was the method, and the copy in TCRdb shows in-frame clones only, minus some. The sample contains hundreds of thousands of clones, 15% of which appear only once. The V and J genes are TRBV5-1 and TRBJ2-5, with a tentative D call TRBD1 (5 bases). The specimen sequenced was naive CD4+ T cells from blood. This sequence was found in a man between 18 and 35 years old with type 1 diabetes. CDR3 sequence (DNA): TGCGCCAGCAGTCGGGCAGGGTACCAAGAGACCCAGTACTTC. Protein sequence: CASSRAGYQETQYF.